What follows is one T cell receptor beta chain and its context. Its antigen is not identified. This specimen comes from a study of cytomegalovirus exposure and HLA in healthy donors. Study conclusions and caveats: From TCR beta sequences, most subjects' HLA-A and HLA-B alleles were reportedly predicted accurately.

Both 60 Vbeta primers and 13 Jbeta primers went into the PCR. Using immunoSEQ multiplex PCR, the repertoire was profiled, and TCRdb retains in-frame clones only, with some absent. The sample holds over 150,000 clones, roughly 80% seen once. What was sequenced was PBMCs. The TCR originated in a girl aged 2 to 10 in good health and CMV-seropositive.

The CDR3 spells CASSEQGWAQPQHF. The CDR3 bases are TGTGCCAGCAGTGAACAGGGCTGGGCTCAGCCCCAGCATTTT. The chain carries TRBV27 and TRBJ1-5, with D perhaps matching TRBD1 (6 bases). The CDR3 loop spans 14 amino acids. Germline V gene sequence: CDR1 MNHEY, CDR2 SMNVEV (reference sequence). Trimming left V 5 bases short and J 6 bases short, with 14 bases between.